This is a list of T cell receptor beta chains from one sample in a study of T cell responses to AZD1222 COVID-19 vaccine. The repertoire was sequenced with immunoSEQ multiplex PCR; TCRdb's copy has only in-frame clones and lacks some. In the table there are 130,000 or so clones, nearly 95% of which are singletons. Sequencing used peripheral blood, obtained on day 0 of AZD1222 vaccination. The origin of the receptors is an adult in good health. The CDR3 runs from the conserved cysteine through the conserved F or W. Fields, in order: V gene, J gene, D gene, clone size, CDR3 DNA, CDR3 protein. The D gene is left open where the match is weak. Some rows mark clone size as missing; the rest say once, few, many or name a class of expanded clone.

>TRBV27|TRBJ1-2|-|-
TGTGCCAGCAGTTTAGGGGCAGGGGACTATGGCTACACCTTC
CASSLGAGDYGYTF
>TRBV27|TRBJ2-5|-|once
TGTGCCAGCAGTTTGGAGTACGACAGCGAAAGATACCAAGAGACCCAGTACTTC
CASSLEYDSERYQETQYF
>TRBV10-3|TRBJ2-7|-|-
TGTGCCATCAGTGGAGGAACAGACGAGCAGTACTTC
CAISGGTDEQYF
>TRBV6-5|TRBJ2-2|TRBD1|-
TGTGCCAGCAGTTTGGTTGACAGGGGATACACCGGGGAGCTGTTTTTT
CASSLVDRGYTGELFF
>TRBV15|TRBJ1-3|-|few
TGTGCCACCAGCAGAGCTGGGCTACTAAGCTCTGGAAACACCATATATTTT
CATSRAGLLSSGNTIYF
>TRBV19|TRBJ1-1|-|-
TGTGCCAGTAGTATAGATCGCGGGGGCGTAGGAGCTTTCTTT
CASSIDRGGVGAFF
>TRBV30|TRBJ2-2|TRBD2|-
TGTGCCTGGTCTAGGACTAGCTCCGCGAACACCGGGGAGCTGTTTTTT
CAWSRTSSANTGELFF
>TRBV2|TRBJ1-3|-|-
TGTGCCAGCAGGCTACGACAGGCGGCGGAGAACACCATATATTTT
CASRLRQAAENTIYF
>TRBV6-6|TRBJ1-4|-|-
TGTGCCAGCGGTGGAAGAGGAGGAGAAAAACTGTTTTTT
CASGGRGGEKLFF
>TRBV28|TRBJ1-3|-|-
TGTGCCAGCGAAGGGGCGAACACCATATATTTT
CASEGANTIYF
>TRBV2|TRBJ2-7|-|-
TGTGCCAGCAGTGACGGGGACGCAGCCTACGAGCAGTACTTC
CASSDGDAAYEQYF
>TRBV7-2|TRBJ2-3|TRBD2|-
TGTGCCAGCAGCCCCGGGGGGGGGATAACCCTCACAGATACGCAGTATTTT
CASSPGGGITLTDTQYF
>TRBV9|TRBJ1-3|TRBD1|-
TGTGCCAGCAGCCCCGGGACAGGGAAATCTGGAAACACCATATATTTT
CASSPGTGKSGNTIYF
>TRBV11-2|TRBJ1-2|-|-
TGTGCCAGCAGCTTGGACAGCTATGGCTACACCTTC
CASSLDSYGYTF
>TRBV7-9|TRBJ2-2|TRBD1|-
TGTGCCAGCACCCAATTGCTCGGGACAGGGAAAGGCGGGGAGCTGTTTTTT
CASTQLLGTGKGGELFF
>TRBV6-5|TRBJ1-5|-|once
TGTGCCAGCAGTTACTCAGAGAATCAGCCCCAGCATTTT
CASSYSENQPQHF
>TRBV18|TRBJ1-3|TRBD1|-
TGTGCCAGCTCACTCAACAGGGGAAGCTCTGGAAACACCATATATTTT
CASSLNRGSSGNTIYF
>TRBV2|TRBJ2-5|TRBD1|-
TGTGCCAGCAGCCAACCACAGGGGGGAGAGACCCAGTACTTC
CASSQPQGGETQYF
>TRBV5-5|TRBJ1-2|-|-
TGTGCCAGCAGCCTAAACTATGGCTACACCTTC
CASSLNYGYTF
>TRBV7-6|TRBJ2-1|-|few
TGTGCCAGCAGCACCAGGATTATGGGCGCACATACCTACAATGAGCAGTTCTTC
CASSTRIMGAHTYNEQFF